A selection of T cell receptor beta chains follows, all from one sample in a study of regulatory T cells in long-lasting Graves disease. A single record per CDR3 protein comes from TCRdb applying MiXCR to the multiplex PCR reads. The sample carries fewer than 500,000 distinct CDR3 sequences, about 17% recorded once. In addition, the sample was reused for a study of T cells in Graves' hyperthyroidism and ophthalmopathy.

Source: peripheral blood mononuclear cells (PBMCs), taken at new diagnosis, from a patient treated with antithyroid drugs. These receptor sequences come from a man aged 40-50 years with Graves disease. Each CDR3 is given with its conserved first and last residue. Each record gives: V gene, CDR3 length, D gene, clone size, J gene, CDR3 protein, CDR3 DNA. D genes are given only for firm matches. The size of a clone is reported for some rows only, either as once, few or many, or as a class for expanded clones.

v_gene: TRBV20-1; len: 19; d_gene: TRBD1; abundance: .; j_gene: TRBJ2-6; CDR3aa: CSARPPLWTGGSGANVLTF; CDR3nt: TGCAGTGCTAGACCCCCTCTGTGGACAGGTGGCTCTGGGGCCAACGTCCTGACTTTC
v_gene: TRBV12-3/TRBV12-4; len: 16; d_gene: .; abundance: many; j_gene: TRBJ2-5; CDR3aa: CASSPGVSRFQETQYF; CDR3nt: TGTGCCAGCAGTCCCGGTGTAAGCCGATTCCAAGAGACCCAGTACTTC
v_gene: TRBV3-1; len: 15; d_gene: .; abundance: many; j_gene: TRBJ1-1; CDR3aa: CASSQGRGRNTEAFF; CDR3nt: TGTGCCAGCAGCCAAGGAAGGGGCCGGAACACTGAAGCTTTCTTT
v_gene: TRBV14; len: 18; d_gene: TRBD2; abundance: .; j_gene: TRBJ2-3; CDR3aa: CASSQVGVIAGRTDTQYF; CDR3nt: TGTGCCAGCAGCCAAGTCGGGGTTATAGCGGGACGCACAGATACGCAGTATTTT
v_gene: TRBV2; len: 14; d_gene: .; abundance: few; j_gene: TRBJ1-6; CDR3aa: CASSPPLKDSPLHF; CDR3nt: TGTGCCAGCAGCCCCCCCCTCAAAGATTCACCCCTCCACTTT
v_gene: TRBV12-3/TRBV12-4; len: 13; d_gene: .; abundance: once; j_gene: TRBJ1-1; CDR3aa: CASSLVANTEALF; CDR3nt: TGTGCCAGCAGTTTGGTTGCGAACACTGAAGCTCTCTTT
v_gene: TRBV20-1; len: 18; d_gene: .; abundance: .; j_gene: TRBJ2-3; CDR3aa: CSAPTLLDPGSYTDTQYF; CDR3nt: TGCAGTGCTCCAACACTACTAGATCCGGGAAGTTACACAGATACGCAGTATTTT
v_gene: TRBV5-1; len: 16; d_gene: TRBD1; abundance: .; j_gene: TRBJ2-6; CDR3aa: CASSLVTGAGANVLTF; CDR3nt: TGCGCCAGCAGCTTGGTTACAGGGGCTGGGGCCAACGTCCTGACTTTC
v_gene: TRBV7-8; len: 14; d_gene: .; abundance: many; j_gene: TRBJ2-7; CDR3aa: CASSSATGSYEQYF; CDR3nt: TGTGCCAGCAGCTCCGCGACAGGTTCCTACGAGCAGTACTTC
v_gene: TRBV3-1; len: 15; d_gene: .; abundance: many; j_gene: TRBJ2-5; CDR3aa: CASSPTVGGAETQYF; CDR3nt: TGTGCCAGCAGCCCCACCGTGGGGGGTGCGGAGACCCAGTACTTC
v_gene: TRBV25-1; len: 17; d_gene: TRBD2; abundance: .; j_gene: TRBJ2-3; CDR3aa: CASSVRATSGLTDTQYF; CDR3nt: TGTGCCAGCAGTGTCCGGGCGACTAGCGGACTCACAGATACGCAGTATTTT
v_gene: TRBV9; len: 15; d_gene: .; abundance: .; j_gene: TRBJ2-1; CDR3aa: CASSPAPQVYNEQFF; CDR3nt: TGTGCCAGCAGCCCTGCCCCACAGGTCTACAATGAGCAGTTCTTC
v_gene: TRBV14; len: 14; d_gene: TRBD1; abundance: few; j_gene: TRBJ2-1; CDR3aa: CASSQQGAYNEQFF; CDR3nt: TGTGCCAGCAGCCAGCAGGGGGCTTACAATGAGCAGTTCTTC
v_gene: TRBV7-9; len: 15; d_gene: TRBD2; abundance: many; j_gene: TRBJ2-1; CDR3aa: CASSLRRGSYNEQFF; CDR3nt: TGTGCCAGCAGCTTACGGCGGGGGTCCTACAATGAGCAGTTCTTC
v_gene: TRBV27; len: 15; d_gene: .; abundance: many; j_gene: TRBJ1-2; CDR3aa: CASSFPFRGQWGYTF; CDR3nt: TGTGCCAGCAGTTTCCCATTCAGGGGCCAATGGGGCTACACCTTC
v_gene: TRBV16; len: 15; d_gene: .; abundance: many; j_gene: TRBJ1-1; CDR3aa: CASSQSRDLNTEAFF; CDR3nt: TGTGCCAGCAGCCAATCAAGGGACCTAAACACTGAAGCTTTCTTT
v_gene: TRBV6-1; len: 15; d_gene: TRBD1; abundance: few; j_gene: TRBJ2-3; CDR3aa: CASSPDRVSTDTQYF; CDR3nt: TGTGCCAGCAGTCCGGACAGGGTTAGCACAGATACGCAGTATTTT
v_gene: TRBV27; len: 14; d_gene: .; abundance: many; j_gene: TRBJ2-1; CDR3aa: CASGPGPGLNEQFF; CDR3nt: TGTGCCAGCGGCCCGGGACCCGGGCTCAATGAGCAGTTCTTC
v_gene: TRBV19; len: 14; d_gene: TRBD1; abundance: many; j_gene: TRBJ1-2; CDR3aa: CASRRGRTVYGYTF; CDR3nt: TGTGCCAGTAGGAGGGGGCGGACTGTCTATGGCTACACCTTC
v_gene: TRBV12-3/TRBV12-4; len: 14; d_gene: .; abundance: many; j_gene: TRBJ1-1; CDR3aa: CASRPTGQGTEAFF; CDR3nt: TGTGCCAGCAGACCTACAGGGCAGGGCACTGAAGCTTTCTTT
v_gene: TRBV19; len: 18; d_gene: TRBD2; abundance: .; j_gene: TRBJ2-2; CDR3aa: CASSPRTSGRDSTGELFF; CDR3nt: TGTGCCAGTAGTCCCCGGACTAGCGGGAGGGACAGCACCGGGGAGCTGTTTTTT
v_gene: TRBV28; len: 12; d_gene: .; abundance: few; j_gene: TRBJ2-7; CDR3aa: CASSLSQGLRNF; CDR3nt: TGTGCCAGCAGTTTATCCCAGGGACTCCGCAACTTC
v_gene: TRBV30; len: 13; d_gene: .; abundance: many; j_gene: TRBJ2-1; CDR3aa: CAWSVLSRDEQFF; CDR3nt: TGTGCCTGGAGTGTTCTTAGTAGGGATGAGCAGTTCTTC
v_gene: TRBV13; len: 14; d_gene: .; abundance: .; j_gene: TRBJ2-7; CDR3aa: CASSLQVSSYEQYF; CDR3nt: TGTGCCAGCAGCTTACAGGTTTCATCTTACGAGCAGTACTTC
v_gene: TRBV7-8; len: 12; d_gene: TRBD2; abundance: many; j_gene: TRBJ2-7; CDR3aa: CASRLAGYEQYF; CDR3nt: TGTGCCAGCAGACTAGCGGGCTACGAGCAGTACTTC
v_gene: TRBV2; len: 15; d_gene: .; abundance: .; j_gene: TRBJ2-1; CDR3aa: CASSQRWGTYNEQFF; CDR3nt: TGCGCCAGCAGCCAACGCTGGGGCACCTACAATGAGCAGTTCTTC
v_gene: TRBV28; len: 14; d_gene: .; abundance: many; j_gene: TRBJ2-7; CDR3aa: CASSEPGHPYEQYF; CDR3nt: TGTGCCAGCAGCGAACCGGGACATCCCTACGAGCAGTACTTC
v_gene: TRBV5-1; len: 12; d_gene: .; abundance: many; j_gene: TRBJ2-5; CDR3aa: CASSLAKETQYF; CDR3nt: TGCGCCAGCAGCCTGGCTAAAGAGACCCAGTACTTC
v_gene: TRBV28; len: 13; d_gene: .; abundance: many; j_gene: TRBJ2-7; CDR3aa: CASSLSPSYEQYF; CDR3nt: TGTGCCAGCAGTTTATCCCCCTCCTACGAGCAGTACTTC
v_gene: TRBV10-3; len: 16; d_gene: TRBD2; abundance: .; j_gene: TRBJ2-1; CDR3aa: CAIKVTSGSWANEQFF; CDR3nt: TGTGCCATCAAGGTGACTAGCGGGAGCTGGGCTAATGAGCAGTTCTTC
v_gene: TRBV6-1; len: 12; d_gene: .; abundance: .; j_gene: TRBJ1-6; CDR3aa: CASKDRNSPLHF; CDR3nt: TGTGCCAGCAAGGACCGGAATTCACCCCTCCACTTT
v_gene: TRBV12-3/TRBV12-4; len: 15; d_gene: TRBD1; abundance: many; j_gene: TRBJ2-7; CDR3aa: CASSLWGQGPLEQYF; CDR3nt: TGTGCCAGCAGTTTATGGGGACAGGGGCCCCTCGAGCAGTACTTC
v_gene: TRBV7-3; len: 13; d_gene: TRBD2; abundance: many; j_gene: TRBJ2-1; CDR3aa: CASSTSGGNEQFF; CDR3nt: TGTGCCAGCAGCACTAGCGGGGGCAATGAGCAGTTCTTC
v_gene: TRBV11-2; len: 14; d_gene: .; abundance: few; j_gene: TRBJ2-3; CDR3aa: CASSLIRGPDTQYF; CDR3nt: TGTGCCAGCAGCTTAATCCGGGGGCCAGATACGCAGTATTTT
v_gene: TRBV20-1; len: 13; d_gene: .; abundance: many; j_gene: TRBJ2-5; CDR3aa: CSARTNLQETQYF; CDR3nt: TGCAGTGCTAGAACAAACCTTCAAGAGACCCAGTACTTC
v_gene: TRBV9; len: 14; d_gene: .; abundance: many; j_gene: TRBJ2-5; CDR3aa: CASSLEASEGTQYF; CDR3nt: TGTGCCAGCAGTCTAGAGGCATCCGAGGGGACCCAGTACTTC
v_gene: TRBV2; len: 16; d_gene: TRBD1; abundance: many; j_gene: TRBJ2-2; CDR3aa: CASSIQGLRNTGELFF; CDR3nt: TGTGCCAGCAGTATACAGGGGCTAAGGAACACCGGGGAGCTGTTTTTT
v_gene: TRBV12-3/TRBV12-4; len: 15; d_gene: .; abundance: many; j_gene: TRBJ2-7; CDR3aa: CASSSQATNSYEQYF; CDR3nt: TGTGCCAGCAGCTCCCAGGCGACAAATAGCTACGAGCAGTACTTC
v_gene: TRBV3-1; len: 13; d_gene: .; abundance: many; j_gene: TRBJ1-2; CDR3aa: CASSQLGSYGYTF; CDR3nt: TGTGCCAGCAGCCAACTTGGCAGCTATGGCTACACCTTC
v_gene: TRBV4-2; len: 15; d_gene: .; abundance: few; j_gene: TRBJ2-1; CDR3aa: CASSQMGEYYNEQFF; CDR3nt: TGTGCCAGCAGCCAGATGGGAGAGTACTACAATGAGCAGTTCTTC